Shown below are 14 T cell receptor beta chains from a single sample sequenced in a study of cytomegalovirus exposure and HLA in healthy donors. Profiled with immunoSEQ multiplex PCR; TCRdb holds only in-frame clones, not every one. The table lists 200,000 or so clones, roughly 82% of them singletons. The sequencing sample was made of PBMCs. The origin of the receptors is a man younger than 35 in good health and CMV-seropositive.

The V gene is TRBV9, the J gene TRBJ1-1, with D possibly being TRBD1 (5 bases). V was cut by 0 bases and J by 2 bases, with 14 bases left in between. The germline CDR1 and CDR2 sequences are SGDLS and YYNGEE. This CDR3 has 16 residues. The DNA for the CDR3 is TGTGCCAGCAGCGTAGGTCAGGGAAGGGCCAACACTGAAGCTTTCTTT. This encodes CASSVGQGRANTEAFF.

The rearrangement uses TRBV19 and TRBJ1-5, with D tentatively TRBD1 (5 bases). The CDR3 consists of 13 residues. V was clipped by 3 bases and J by 4 bases, with 7 bases between them. Germline values: CDR1 LNHDA, CDR2 SQIVND (reference sequence). The CDR3 here is CASSMQGNQPQHF. CDR3 DNA: TGTGCCAGTAGTATGCAGGGTAATCAGCCCCAGCATTTT.

The rearrangement joins TRBV9 to TRBJ2-3, with 7 bases aligning to TRBD1. The germline V gene has CDR1 SGDLS and CDR2 YYNGEE. Trimming removed 4 bases from V and 2 bases from J; junction bases left unmatched: 7. The CDR3 has 15 amino acids. The CDR3 region has the DNA TGTGCCAGCAGCATCAGACAGGGATACACAGATACGCAGTATTTT. The encoded protein is CASSIRQGYTDTQYF.

V is TRBV11-2 and J is TRBJ2-2; perhaps TRBD1 as D (5 bases). Germline CDR1 reads SGHAT; CDR2 reads FQNNGV. V was clipped by 6 bases and J by 4 bases, with 21 bases between them. This CDR3 is built from 17 residues. The CDR3 sequence is CASSLTRRQLSTGELFF. The CDR3 region has the DNA TGTGCCAGCAGTCTAACTCGGCGACAGCTTTCCACCGGGGAGCTGTTTTTT.

The rearrangement joins TRBV18 to TRBJ2-2, with 7 bases fitting TRBD1. CDR3 length equals 16 residues. Losses at the gene ends were 2 bases for V and 6 bases for J; bases not matched to a gene: 9. CDR1 is KGHSH and CDR2 is LQKENI in the germline V gene. CDR3 in DNA: TGTGCCAGCTCACCAAATCCTACAGGGGTGTCCGGGGAGCTGTTTTTT. Amino acids: CASSPNPTGVSGELFF.

This chain uses TRBV9 with TRBJ2-1, with TRBD1 identical over 7 bases. From germline, CDR1 is SGDLS and CDR2 YYNGEE. V lost 1 base, J lost 4 bases, and 8 bases stayed unmatched. CDR3 length: 16 amino acids. The CDR3 DNA reads as TGTGCCAGCAGCGTAACGGGACAGATGATATACAATGAGCAGTTCTTC. Protein product: CASSVTGQMIYNEQFF.

This clone was found a few times. The V call is TRBV30, the J call TRBJ1-2; 8 nucleotides align to TRBD1. Germline values: CDR1 GTSNPN, CDR2 SVGIG (reference sequence). This CDR3 has 14 residues. For the CDR3, the DNA is TGTGCTTCCGCCACAGGGGGAGCTAACTATGGCTACACCTTC. Encoded protein: CASATGGANYGYTF.

The chain recombines TRBV19 with TRBJ1-2; 9 bases agree with TRBD1. The CDR3 is 14 residues long. Looked up from germline, CDR1 is LNHDA and CDR2 is SQIVND (reference sequence). V shed 4 bases and J 5 bases; nucleotides not matched to a gene: 5. The CDR3 DNA is TGTGCCAGTAGTAGAACAGGGGGCGCTTATGGCTACACCTTC. This translates into CASSRTGGAYGYTF.

J is TRBJ1-1 and V is TRBV7-2; TRBD1 agrees at 9 bases. The CDR3 runs to 16 residues. Germline CDR1 and CDR2: SGHTA and FQGNSA. V lost 3 bases and J lost 3; bases outside the gene matches: 8. CDR3 in DNA: TGTGCCAGCAGCTTCGGGACAGGGATCCTCCACACTGAAGCTTTCTTT. This sequence encodes CASSFGTGILHTEAFF.

The chain combines TRBV7-2 with TRBJ1-4; 8 nucleotides align to TRBD1. This CDR3 has 15 amino acids. Trimming cost V 5 bases and J 4 bases; bases outside gene matches: 6. Germline V gives CDR1 SGHTA, CDR2 FQGNSA. The CDR3 loop is CASSIRTGLNEKLFF. CDR3 bases: TGTGCCAGCAGCATTAGGACAGGGCTTAATGAAAAACTGTTTTTT.

J is TRBJ2-7 and V is TRBV7-2, with D possibly being TRBD1 (5 bases). The germline V gene has CDR1 SGHTA and CDR2 FQGNSA. Trimming took 1 base from V and 3 from J, leaving 7 bases between them. There are 13 residues in the CDR3. The CDR3 is CASSLEGFYEQYF. In nucleotides, the CDR3 is TGTGCCAGCAGCTTAGAGGGGTTCTACGAGCAGTACTTC. The full variable domain, in which reference TRBV7-2 and TRBJ2-7 provide the parts outside the CDR3, is GAGVSQSPSNKVTEKGKDVELRCDPISGHTALYWYRQSLGQGLEFLIYFQGNSAPDKSGLPSDRFSAERTGGSVSTLTIQRTQQEDSAVYLCASSLEGFYEQYFGPGTRLTVT.

J is TRBJ1-5 and V is TRBV6-5; D unresolved. CDR3 length: 14 residues. V was cut by 1 base and J by 3 bases, with 7 bases left in between. Germline V gene data show CDR1 as MNHEY and CDR2 as SVGAGI. The CDR3 reads CASSYWANNQPQHF. CDR3 sequence (DNA): TGTGCCAGCAGTTACTGGGCAAACAATCAGCCCCAGCATTTT.

The chain recombines TRBV28 with TRBJ2-3, with D perhaps TRBD1 (6 bases). CDR1 and CDR2 (germline): MDHEN, SYDVKM. This CDR3 is 14 amino acids long. Trimming removed 2 bases at V and 3 bases at J, with 9 bases between. CDR3 bases: TGTGCCAGCAGTTTAATGGGGGCAACAGATACGCAGTATTTT. Translation gives CASSLMGATDTQYF.

The J gene is TRBJ2-7, the V gene TRBV6-5, with 10 bases aligning to TRBD2. The V segment lost 5 bases and the J segment 2 bases; nucleotides outside the gene matches: 3. CDR1 and CDR2 from the germline V gene are MNHEY and SVGAGI. The CDR3 has 14 residues. The CDR3 is CASSSGREAYEQYF. As DNA, the CDR3 is TGTGCCAGCAGTAGCGGGAGGGAGGCCTACGAGCAGTACTTC.